A single sample gave rise to the 12 T cell receptor beta chains below, sequenced in a study of technical replicates of blood from a handful of donors. Libraries were prepared by immunoSEQ multiplex PCR; TCRdb keeps only in-frame clonotypes and omits some of them. The profile shows some 80,000 clones, about 96% of them singletons. Sequenced: T cells isolated from PBMCs. These receptors all stem from a human donor in good health.

V and J are TRBV10-3 and TRBJ1-3; D is unresolved. Germline lookup yields CDR1 ENHRY and CDR2 SYGVKD. The V end lost 7 bases, the J end lost 0 bases, and 10 bases lay between the germline ends. The CDR3 length is 14 residues. Here the CDR3 reads CAITAASSGNTIYF. Written as DNA, the CDR3 is TGTGCCATCACGGCCGCTAGCTCTGGAAACACCATATATTTT.

The chain recombines TRBV12-5 with TRBJ1-2; possible D gene TRBD1, 5 bases. Deletions cut 8 bases from V and 6 bases from J, with 22 bases between. This CDR3 region has 15 residues. Per the germline V gene, CDR1 is LGHNT and CDR2 is FRNRAP. CDR3 nucleotide sequence: TGTGCTAGTTCTCGACGTATAGACAACAGGAATGGCTACACCTTC. Its translation: CASSRRIDNRNGYTF. Based on the CDR3 plus reference TRBV12-5 and TRBJ1-2, the full variable domain is DARVTQTPRHKVTEMGQEVTMRCQPILGHNTVFWYRQTMMQGLELLAYFRNRAPLDDSGMPKDRFSAEMPDATLATLKIQPSEPRDSAVYFCASSRRIDNRNGYTFGSGTRLTVV.

The chain is built from TRBV7-3 and TRBJ2-3, with 13 bases aligning to TRBD2. The V and J ends lost 5 bases and 2 bases, in that order; junction bases with no gene match: 10. Germline CDR1 SGHTA, CDR2 FQGTGA. The CDR3 length is 18 residues. CDR3 coding DNA: TGTGCCAGCAGCCTGAGCAGGGGACTAGCGGGACCCACAGATACGCAGTATTTT. Residues: CASSLSRGLAGPTDTQYF.

The chain carries TRBV29-1 and TRBJ2-5; 7 bases align to TRBD2. Germline V lookup: CDR1 SQVTM, CDR2 ANQGSEA. This CDR3 is 13 amino acids long. Trimming cost V 7 bases and J 3 bases; bases outside gene matches: 8. The CDR3 DNA sequence: TGCAGCGCCCGGCGGGGGAGTGAAGAGACCCAGTACTTC. As protein: CSARRGSEETQYF. The full variable domain, completed using reference TRBV29-1 and TRBJ2-5, is SAVISQKPSRDICQRGTSLTIQCQVDSQVTMMFWYRQQPGQSLTLIATANQGSEATYESGFVIDKFPISRPNLTFSTLTVSNMSPEDSSIYLCSARRGSEETQYFGPGTRLLVL.

The rearrangement uses TRBV5-4 and TRBJ2-3, with 8 nucleotides matching TRBD2. Germline V gives CDR1 SGHNT, CDR2 YYREEE (reference sequence). The V gene end was trimmed by 4 bases and the J gene end by 1 base; junction bases not matched to a gene: 8. The CDR3 has 16 residues. In DNA, the CDR3 is TGTGCCAGCAGCCGGGGGTCTAGCGGGCGCACAGATACGCAGTATTTT. Protein: CASSRGSSGRTDTQYF.

V and J are TRBV10-3 and TRBJ2-5, with TRBD2 matching 11 bases. This CDR3 is 16 amino acids long. The ends lost 2 bases at V and 0 bases at J; junction bases unmatched: 2. Per germline, CDR1 ENHRY and CDR2 SYGVKD. CDR3: CAISEGLAGDQETQYF. The DNA of the CDR3 is TGTGCCATCAGTGAGGGACTAGCGGGCGACCAAGAGACCCAGTACTTC.

V usage is TRBV18 and J usage is TRBJ1-2, with D uncertain. CDR3 length equals 12 residues. V was trimmed by 3 bases and J by 3 bases, leaving 5 bases between them. CDR1 and CDR2 (germline): KGHSH, LQKENI. The CDR3: CASSPPDYGYTF. The CDR3 DNA reads TGTGCCAGCTCACCTCCCGACTATGGCTACACCTTC.

V is TRBV9 and J is TRBJ2-1; D remains ambiguous. V was shortened by 0 bases and J by 1 base, with 8 bases between the two germline ends. The CDR3 consists of 15 residues. The V gene's germline CDR1 is SGDLS and CDR2 YYNGEE. CDR3 sequence (DNA): TGTGCCAGCAGCGTAGCTACCCGATCCTACAATGAGCAGTTCTTC. Its protein is CASSVATRSYNEQFF. Full variable domain (outside the CDR3, taken from reference TRBV9 and TRBJ2-1): DSGVTQTPKHLITATGQRVTLRCSPRSGDLSVYWYQQSLDQGLQFLIQYYNGEERAKGNILERFSAQQFPDLHSELNLSSLELGDSALYFCASSVATRSYNEQFFGPGTRLTVL.

This rearrangement joins TRBV18 to TRBJ1-1; D gene ambiguous. V was pared by 3 bases and J by 4 bases, with 6 bases between. There are 12 residues in the CDR3. Germline CDR1 KGHSH, CDR2 LQKENI. The CDR3 here is CASSPEVTEAFF. As DNA, the CDR3 is TGTGCCAGCTCACCTGAGGTCACTGAAGCTTTCTTT.

This chain joins TRBV5-4 and TRBJ1-1, with 7 positions matching TRBD1. The germline V gene has CDR1 SGHNT and CDR2 YYREEE (reference sequence). CDR3 length equals 12 residues. The V and J ends lost 3 bases and 4 bases, in that order; junction bases with no gene match: 0. CDR3 region: CASSWDSTEAFF. DNA for the CDR3: TGTGCCAGCAGCTGGGACAGCACTGAAGCTTTCTTT.

The count of this clone is one. The chain links TRBV4-3 to TRBJ1-1, with D perhaps matching TRBD1 (5 bases). The CDR3 covers 14 residues. Trimming took 0 bases from V and 4 from J, leaving 9 bases between them. Germline lookup yields CDR1 LGHNA and CDR2 YSLEER. The CDR3 nucleotides read TGCGCCAGCAGCCAAGATCAGGGCGGCACTGAAGCTTTCTTT. Translating gives CASSQDQGGTEAFF.

The CDR3 DNA sequence: TGCAGCGTTGAATTGGACAGGGGAAAGGAGACCCAGTACTTC. It specifies CSVELDRGKETQYF. V and J are TRBV29-1 and TRBJ2-5, with TRBD1 matching 9 bases. The CDR3 has 14 residues. Germline assignment: CDR1 SQVTM and CDR2 ANQGSEA. V was clipped by 2 bases and J by 5 bases; unmatched bases: 6.